The rows below give T cell receptor beta chains drawn from one sample of a study of control samples from healthy donors and cancer patients. The protocol was immunoSEQ multiplex PCR, while the TCRdb copy is restricted to in-frame clones and leaves out a portion. The table records 90,000 to 100,000 clones, about nine tenths of them present only once. Sequencing was performed on blood. Every receptor here comes from a woman between 65 and 79 years old in good health. The CDR3 runs from the conserved cysteine through the conserved F or W. Each record gives: V gene, J gene, CDR3 length, clone size, D gene, CDR3 protein, CDR3 DNA. D genes are given only for firm matches. Expanded clones are given a class, and other clones once, few, many or no size at all.

v_gene: TRBV9; j_gene: TRBJ1-3; len: 15; abundance: -; d_gene: TRBD1; CDR3aa: CASSVIGTGDNTIYF; CDR3nt: TGTGCCAGCAGCGTAATCGGGACAGGGGACAACACCATATATTTT
v_gene: TRBV7-2; j_gene: TRBJ2-7; len: 12; abundance: -; d_gene: -; CDR3aa: CASSDTGREQYF; CDR3nt: TGTGCCAGCAGTGACACAGGGCGCGAGCAGTACTTC
v_gene: TRBV5-1; j_gene: TRBJ1-2; len: 11; abundance: -; d_gene: -; CDR3aa: CASGGNYGYTF; CDR3nt: TGCGCCAGTGGGGGGAACTATGGCTACACCTTC
v_gene: TRBV10-3; j_gene: TRBJ2-2; len: 15; abundance: -; d_gene: -; CDR3aa: CAISALLANTGELFF; CDR3nt: TGTGCCATCAGTGCCCTCCTCGCGAACACCGGGGAGCTGTTTTTT
v_gene: TRBV12-3/TRBV12-4; j_gene: TRBJ1-2; len: 13; abundance: -; d_gene: -; CDR3aa: CASSLQKGYGYTF; CDR3nt: TGTGCCAGCAGTTTACAGAAGGGCTATGGCTACACCTTC
v_gene: TRBV10-3; j_gene: TRBJ2-1; len: 12; abundance: -; d_gene: TRBD2; CDR3aa: CAISAEDGRSFF; CDR3nt: TGTGCCATCAGTGCTGAGGACGGGAGGTCGTTCTTC
v_gene: TRBV10-2; j_gene: TRBJ1-2; len: 15; abundance: -; d_gene: -; CDR3aa: CASSVALQGLYGYTF; CDR3nt: TGCGCCAGCAGTGTAGCTTTACAGGGACTCTATGGCTACACCTTC
v_gene: TRBV7-2; j_gene: TRBJ2-7; len: 14; abundance: -; d_gene: -; CDR3aa: CASSTQTGSYEQYF; CDR3nt: TGTGCCAGCAGCACCCAGACGGGCTCCTACGAGCAGTACTTC
v_gene: TRBV5-5; j_gene: TRBJ2-1; len: 14; abundance: -; d_gene: -; CDR3aa: CASSLEGGRNEQFF; CDR3nt: TGTGCCAGCAGCTTGGAGGGGGGCCGGAATGAGCAGTTCTTC
v_gene: TRBV10-3; j_gene: TRBJ2-5; len: 14; abundance: -; d_gene: -; CDR3aa: CAISESKASRTQYF; CDR3nt: TGTGCCATCAGTGAGTCGAAGGCCTCCCGGACCCAGTACTTC
v_gene: TRBV27; j_gene: TRBJ1-6; len: 12; abundance: -; d_gene: TRBD1; CDR3aa: CASRQGASPLHF; CDR3nt: TGTGCCAGCAGACAGGGGGCTTCACCCCTCCACTTT
v_gene: TRBV7-9; j_gene: TRBJ1-1; len: 15; abundance: -; d_gene: TRBD1; CDR3aa: CASSLGGGPNTEAFF; CDR3nt: TGTGCCAGCAGCTTAGGAGGGGGCCCGAACACTGAAGCTTTCTTT
v_gene: TRBV7-9; j_gene: TRBJ1-1; len: 14; abundance: once; d_gene: -; CDR3aa: CASSLGVEGTEAFF; CDR3nt: TGTGCCAGCAGCTTAGGAGTTGAGGGCACTGAAGCTTTCTTT
v_gene: TRBV4-1; j_gene: TRBJ2-5; len: 16; abundance: -; d_gene: TRBD2; CDR3aa: CASSVRSTSGRETQYF; CDR3nt: TGCGCCAGCAGCGTTCGTTCGACTAGCGGGAGAGAGACCCAGTACTTC
v_gene: TRBV19; j_gene: TRBJ1-2; len: 13; abundance: -; d_gene: TRBD1; CDR3aa: CASNSGGSYGYTF; CDR3nt: TGTGCCAGTAATTCAGGGGGCAGCTATGGCTACACCTTC
v_gene: TRBV10-3; j_gene: TRBJ2-7; len: 13; abundance: -; d_gene: TRBD2; CDR3aa: CATLLAGSYEQYF; CDR3nt: TGTGCCACCCTCCTAGCGGGGTCCTACGAGCAGTACTTC
v_gene: TRBV7-3; j_gene: TRBJ1-1; len: 14; abundance: -; d_gene: TRBD1; CDR3aa: CASSPGQGNTEAFF; CDR3nt: TGTGCCAGCAGCCCGGGACAGGGGAACACTGAAGCTTTCTTT
v_gene: TRBV7-6; j_gene: TRBJ1-1; len: 13; abundance: -; d_gene: -; CDR3aa: CASSSDSNTEAFF; CDR3nt: TGTGCCAGCAGCTCTGACAGTAACACTGAAGCTTTCTTT
v_gene: TRBV2; j_gene: TRBJ2-2; len: 11; abundance: -; d_gene: -; CDR3aa: CASSPVRELFF; CDR3nt: TGTGCCAGCAGCCCCGTGAGGGAGCTGTTTTTT
v_gene: TRBV6-6; j_gene: TRBJ2-7; len: 17; abundance: -; d_gene: -; CDR3aa: CASSPPTLMALGYEQYF; CDR3nt: TGTGCCAGCAGTCCCCCCACCTTGATGGCCCTAGGATACGAGCAGTACTTC
v_gene: TRBV5-1; j_gene: TRBJ1-4; len: 16; abundance: -; d_gene: TRBD1; CDR3aa: CASSLAPTGGTEKLFF; CDR3nt: TGCGCCAGCAGCTTGGCCCCGACAGGGGGCACTGAAAAACTGTTTTTT